A single sample gave rise to the 23 T cell receptor beta chains below, sequenced in a study of Ad26.COV2.S vaccination and SARS-CoV-2 variants. This sample's treatment: 19 received Ad26.COV2.S at low or high dose, single or two shots; about 5 received placebo; per-sample allocation not given. Sampling was performed 63 days after the first vaccine or placebo injection. Data came from immunoSEQ multiplex PCR; TCRdb stores just in-frame clones and leaves some out. The table shows about 390,000 clones, with approximately 92% occurring only once. The sample here was peripheral blood, taken in a trial of Ad26.COV2.S vaccine versus placebo. The receptor set was obtained from a person between 18 and 65 years old who received the Ad26.COV2.S COVID-19 vaccine or a placebo.

This clone turned up a few times. This rearrangement joins TRBV29-1 to TRBJ2-2, with a possible D match to TRBD1 (6 bases). This CDR3 is built from 13 residues. Trimming removed 4 bases at V and 2 bases at J, with 8 bases between. Germline V lookup: CDR1 SQVTM, CDR2 ANQGSEA. In DNA form, the CDR3 reads TGCAGCGTTGGGGGGCACAACACCGGGGAGCTGTTTTTT. Amino acid sequence: CSVGGHNTGELFF.

This rearrangement joins TRBV2 to TRBJ1-5, with D possibly being TRBD1 (5 bases). CDR3 size: 13 residues. V lost 8 bases, J lost 0 bases, and 8 bases lay in between. Germline V gives CDR1 SNHLY, CDR2 FYNNEI. The CDR3 DNA is TGTGCCAGCTGGGACCTTAGCAATCAGCCCCAGCATTTT. It encodes CASWDLSNQPQHF. Filled out from reference TRBV2 and TRBJ1-5, the complete variable domain reads EPEVTQTPSHQVTQMGQEVILRCVPISNHLYFYWYRQILGQKVEFLVSFYNNEISEKSEIFDDQFSVERPDGSNFTLKIRSTKLEDSAMYFCASWDLSNQPQHFGDGTRLSIL.

CDR3 DNA: TGTGCCTGGAGTGTAGTTCAGGGGTTTAATTCACCCCTCCACTTT. Protein sequence: CAWSVVQGFNSPLHF. The chain has TRBV30 and TRBJ1-6, with a possible D match to TRBD1 (6 bases). Germline CDR1 and CDR2: GTSNPN and SVGIG (reference sequence). Trimming stripped 0 bases from V and 6 bases from J, with 12 bases between. This CDR3 has 15 amino acids.

This clone was found once. The chain is built from TRBV30 and TRBJ2-3; D perhaps matches TRBD2 (6 bases). Germline V gene data show CDR1 as GTSNPN and CDR2 as SVGIG (reference sequence). The CDR3 is 14 amino acids. V lost 5 bases and J 5 bases, leaving 17 bases between the germline ends. The DNA for the CDR3 is TGTGCCTGGGTCTCCGCTCGGGGGAGAGATACGCAGTATTTT. It yields the protein CAWVSARGRDTQYF. The whole variable domain, remainder taken from reference TRBV30 and TRBJ2-3, is SQTIHQWPATLVQPVGSPLSLECTVEGTSNPNLYWYRQAAGRGLQLLFYSVGIGQISSEVPQNLSASRPQDRQFILSSKKLLLSDSGFYLCAWVSARGRDTQYFGPGTRLTVL.

The chain carries TRBV6-5 and TRBJ2-2; perhaps D is TRBD1 or TRBD2 (5 bases each). Per germline, CDR1 MNHEY and CDR2 SVGAGI. With 8 bases removed from V and 7 bases from J, the gap between germline ends came to 14 bases. CDR3 length: 13 residues. This chain's CDR3 is CASAPGADGELFF. CDR3 bases: TGTGCCAGCGCTCCCGGGGCAGACGGGGAGCTGTTTTTT.

CDR3 sequence (DNA): TGTGCCAGCAGTTACTCCAGCGGGGAGGCGCAGTATTTT. Its translation is CASSYSSGEAQYF. The chain has TRBV6-5 and TRBJ2-3; TRBD2 aligns across 7 bases. Losses at the gene ends were 0 bases for V and 10 bases for J; bases not matched to a gene: 4. The germline CDR1 and CDR2 sequences are MNHEY and SVGAGI. The CDR3 is 13 amino acids.

The chain combines TRBV9 with TRBJ2-7; TRBD2 is a possible D gene (7 bases). The V end lost 3 bases, the J end lost 6 bases, and 10 bases lay between the germline ends. CDR1 SGDLS and CDR2 YYNGEE come from the germline V gene. This CDR3 is 12 amino acids long. The CDR3 protein is CASSGRGGEQYF. The CDR3 DNA reads TGTGCCAGCAGCGGAAGGGGGGGCGAGCAGTACTTC.

The chain recombines TRBV7-6 with TRBJ2-7, with D possibly TRBD2 on 6 matching bases. CDR3 length equals 15 residues. V dropped 5 bases and J dropped 2 bases, with 16 bases sitting between them. Germline CDR1 reads SGHVS; CDR2 reads FNYEAQ. This CDR3 reads CASSRGTTLPYEQYF. As DNA, the CDR3 is TGTGCCAGCAGCCGGGGGACCACCCTTCCCTACGAGCAGTACTTC.

The V gene is TRBV27, the J gene TRBJ2-1; 10 bases agree with TRBD1. Per the germline V gene, CDR1 is MNHEY and CDR2 is SMNVEV (reference sequence). V lost 4 bases and J lost 8; bases outside the gene matches: 5. The length of the CDR3 is 14 residues. This chain's CDR3 is CASSSGQGIDEQFF. The DNA for the CDR3 is TGTGCCAGCAGTTCGGGACAGGGGATAGATGAGCAGTTCTTC.

This clone appeared once. The CDR3 loop reads CASSESGGALNEQFF. The CDR3 DNA reads TGTGCCAGCAGCGAGAGCGGGGGGGCCTTAAATGAGCAGTTCTTC. The chain employs TRBV9 and TRBJ2-1, with 10 bases lining up with TRBD2. The CDR3 loop spans 15 amino acids. The germline V gene has CDR1 SGDLS and CDR2 YYNGEE. Trimming removed 3 bases from V and 7 bases from J; junction bases left unmatched: 7.

On this clone: One end of the junction fails to match germline, which may point to a read error. V and J are TRBV7-7 and TRBJ2-2, with 8 bases that match TRBD1. CDR3 length equals 13 residues. CDR1 is SSHAT and CDR2 is FNYEAQ in the germline V gene (reference sequence). This CDR3 reads CASSLRTGGELFF. The CDR3 coding sequence is TGTGCTAGCAGCTTAAGGACAGGGGGGGAGCTGTTTTTT.

The chain recombines TRBV6-5 with TRBJ2-1; D possibly corresponds to TRBD2 (5 bases). Between the trimmed V and J ends, which lost 7 bases and 8 bases, there was a span of 12 bases. CDR1 is MNHEY and CDR2 is SVGAGI in the germline V gene. CDR3 size: 12 residues. The DNA for the CDR3 is TGTGCCAGCATTGCTAGCAAGTATGAGCAGTTCTTC. The encoded protein is CASIASKYEQFF.

This clone was seen once. The V gene is TRBV7-9, the J gene TRBJ1-6, with TRBD1 matching 9 bases. The ends lost 5 bases at V and 7 bases at J; junction bases unmatched: 3. CDR3 length: 14 amino acids. From germline, CDR1 is SEHNR and CDR2 FQNEAQ (reference sequence). Here the CDR3 DNA reads TGTGCCAGCAGCAACAGGGGGCGGAATTCACCCCTCCACTTT. Translated, it gives CASSNRGRNSPLHF. Full variable domain (outside the CDR3, taken from reference TRBV7-9 and TRBJ1-6): DTGVSQNPRHKITKRGQNVTFRCDPISEHNRLYWYRQTLGQGPEFLTYFQNEAQLEKSRLLSDRFSAERPKGSFSTLEIQRTEQGDSAMYLCASSNRGRNSPLHFGNGTRLTVT.

J is TRBJ1-4 and V is TRBV28, with 7 bases that match TRBD1. J lost 8 bases, V lost 3 bases, and 9 bases had no gene match. Germline V CDR1 and CDR2: MDHEN, SYDVKM. The CDR3 is made up of 15 amino acids. This chain's CDR3 is CASSFRDRDREKLFF. DNA for the CDR3: TGTGCCAGCAGTTTCCGCGACAGGGATCGGGAAAAACTGTTTTTT. Variable domain in full (rest from reference TRBV28 and TRBJ1-4): DVKVTQSSRYLVKRTGEKVFLECVQDMDHENMFWYRQDPGLGLRLIYFSYDVKMKEKGDIPEGYSVSREKKERFSLILESASTNQTSMYLCASSFRDRDREKLFFGSGTQLSVL.

The gene calls are TRBV5-1 and TRBJ2-2; no reliable D call. Germline values: CDR1 SGHRS, CDR2 YFSETQ. The CDR3 loop spans 16 amino acids. Trimming removed 0 bases from V and 4 bases from J, with 13 bases in between. DNA for the CDR3: TGCGCCAGCAGCTTGGCCTCGGCAGTTGGCACCGGGGAGCTGTTTTTT. This translates into CASSLASAVGTGELFF.

The chain combines TRBV7-9 with TRBJ1-5; D possibly corresponds to TRBD1 (5 bases). Trimming cost V 8 bases and J 0 bases, with 11 bases left between them. Germline V CDR1 and CDR2: SEHNR, FQNEAQ (reference sequence). This CDR3 region has 14 residues. The CDR3 loop reads CASRGDYSNQPQHF. Here the CDR3 DNA reads TGTGCCAGCCGGGGGGACTATAGCAATCAGCCCCAGCATTTT.

This chain connects TRBV7-2 to TRBJ2-7; D may be TRBD2 (7 bases). Germline V gives CDR1 SGHTA, CDR2 FQGNSA. This CDR3 is 17 amino acids long. With 4 bases removed from V and 4 bases from J, the gap between germline ends came to 23 bases. DNA for the CDR3: TGTGCCAGCAGCTCGGGGTGGCTCGCGGGGGACAAGTACGAGCAGTACTTC. Translating gives CASSSGWLAGDKYEQYF. The variable domain in full, with the rest retrieved from reference TRBV7-2 and TRBJ2-7, is GAGVSQSPSNKVTEKGKDVELRCDPISGHTALYWYRQSLGQGLEFLIYFQGNSAPDKSGLPSDRFSAERTGGSVSTLTIQRTQQEDSAVYLCASSSGWLAGDKYEQYFGPGTRLTVT.

The CDR3 DNA follows: TGTGCCAGCAGTTACGGCGGGACAGGGTCATCAAAACTGTTTTTT. This encodes CASSYGGTGSSKLFF. The V gene is TRBV6-2 or TRBV6-3, the J gene TRBJ1-4, with 9 nucleotides matching TRBD1. V shed 2 bases and J 10 bases; nucleotides not matched to a gene: 8. Germline CDR1 is MNHEY and CDR2 is SVGEGT. This CDR3 contains 15 residues.

This clone was seen just once. The rearrangement uses TRBV10-1 and TRBJ1-6; TRBD1 is a possible D gene (6 bases). Trimming removed 2 bases from V and 6 bases from J, with 11 bases in between. This CDR3 has 15 residues. Germline CDR1 and CDR2: WNHNN and SYGVQD (reference sequence). In nucleotides, the CDR3 is TGCGCCAGCAGTGAGGGGGGCCTTGGTAATTCACCCCTCCACTTT. It encodes CASSEGGLGNSPLHF.

This sequence joins TRBV6-6 and TRBJ2-6, with D perhaps TRBD1 (5 bases). Germline CDR1 reads MNHNY; CDR2 reads SVGAGI (reference sequence). V lost 6 bases to trimming and J lost 4 bases, with 10 bases between them. The CDR3 has 14 amino acids. In DNA form, the CDR3 reads TGTGCCAGCAGGGGGCATGGGGGGGCCAACGTCCTGACTTTC. This encodes CASRGHGGANVLTF.

The V gene is TRBV28, the J gene TRBJ2-6, with 7 bases identical to TRBD1. The CDR3 runs to 18 residues. The V segment lost 4 bases and the J segment 0 bases; nucleotides outside the gene matches: 9. Germline values: CDR1 MDHEN, CDR2 SYDVKM. Here the CDR3 DNA reads TGTGCCAGCAGTTCGTTACAGGGGCCCCGCTCTGGGGCCAACGTCCTGACTTTC. It is translated as CASSSLQGPRSGANVLTF. The full variable domain, its missing parts supplied by reference TRBV28 and TRBJ2-6, is DVKVTQSSRYLVKRTGEKVFLECVQDMDHENMFWYRQDPGLGLRLIYFSYDVKMKEKGDIPEGYSVSREKKERFSLILESASTNQTSMYLCASSSLQGPRSGANVLTFGAGSRLTVL.

The chain joins TRBV19 to TRBJ2-7; 9 nucleotides line up with TRBD1. Germline CDR1 and CDR2: LNHDA and SQIVND (reference sequence). The CDR3 runs 15 residues. V lost 2 bases to trimming and J lost 4 bases; unmatched junction nucleotides: 6. DNA of the CDR3: TGTGCCAGTAGTATACCGGGACAGGGAACTTACGAGCAGTACTTC. Translating gives CASSIPGQGTYEQYF.

This chain links TRBV7-9 with TRBJ1-3; D call uncertain. Looked up from germline, CDR1 is SEHNR and CDR2 is FQNEAQ (reference sequence). V lost 1 base and J lost 0, with 10 bases in between. The CDR3 spans 16 residues. The CDR3 sequence is CASSLGYRYSGNTIYF. The CDR3 bases are TGTGCCAGCAGCTTAGGGTACAGATACTCTGGAAACACCATATATTTT.